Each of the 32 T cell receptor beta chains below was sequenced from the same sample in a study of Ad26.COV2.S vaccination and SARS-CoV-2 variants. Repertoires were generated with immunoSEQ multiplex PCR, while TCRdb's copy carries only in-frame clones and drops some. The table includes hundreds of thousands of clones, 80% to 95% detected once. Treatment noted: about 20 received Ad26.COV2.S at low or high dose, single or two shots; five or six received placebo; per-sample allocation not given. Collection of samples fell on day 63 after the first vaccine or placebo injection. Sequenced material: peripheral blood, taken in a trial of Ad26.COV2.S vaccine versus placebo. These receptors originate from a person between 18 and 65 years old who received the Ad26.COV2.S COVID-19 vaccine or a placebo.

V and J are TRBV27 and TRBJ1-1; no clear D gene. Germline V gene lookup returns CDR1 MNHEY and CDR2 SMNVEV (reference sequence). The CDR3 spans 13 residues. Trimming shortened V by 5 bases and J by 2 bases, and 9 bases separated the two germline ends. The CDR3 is CASSPRLNTEAFF. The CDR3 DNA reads TGTGCCAGCAGTCCCCGACTCAACACTGAAGCTTTCTTT.

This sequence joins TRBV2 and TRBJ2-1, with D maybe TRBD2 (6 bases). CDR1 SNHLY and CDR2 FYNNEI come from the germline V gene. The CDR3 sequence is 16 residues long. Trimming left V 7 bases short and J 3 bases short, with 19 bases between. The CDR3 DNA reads TGTGCCAGCACCTTCGGTACGGAGGGCCACTACAATGAGCAGTTCTTC. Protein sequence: CASTFGTEGHYNEQFF.

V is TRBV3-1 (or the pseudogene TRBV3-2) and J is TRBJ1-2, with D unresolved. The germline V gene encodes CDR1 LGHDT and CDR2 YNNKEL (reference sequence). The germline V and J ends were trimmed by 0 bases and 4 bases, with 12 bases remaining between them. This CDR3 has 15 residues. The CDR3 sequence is CASSQDPRFPYGYTF. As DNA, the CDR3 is TGTGCCAGCAGCCAAGACCCAAGGTTCCCCTATGGCTACACCTTC.

The CDR3 nucleotides read TGTGCCAGCAGCCCCACCCGACTAGCGGGAGACTTAGATACGCAGTATTTT. It yields the protein CASSPTRLAGDLDTQYF. The chain combines TRBV11-2 with TRBJ2-3, with TRBD2 identical over 12 bases. Per germline, CDR1 SGHAT and CDR2 FQNNGV. This CDR3 has 17 residues. Germline trimming cut 5 bases from V and 5 bases from J; bases unmatched to any gene: 11.

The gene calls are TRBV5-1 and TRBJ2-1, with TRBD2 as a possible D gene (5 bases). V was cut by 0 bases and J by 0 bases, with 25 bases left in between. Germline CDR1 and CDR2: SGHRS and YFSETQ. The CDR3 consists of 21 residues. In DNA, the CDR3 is TGCGCCAGCAGCTTGGGGATTGGAGGTGTGGTGGGGAGCGGCTCCTACAATGAGCAGTTCTTC. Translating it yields CASSLGIGGVVGSGSYNEQFF.

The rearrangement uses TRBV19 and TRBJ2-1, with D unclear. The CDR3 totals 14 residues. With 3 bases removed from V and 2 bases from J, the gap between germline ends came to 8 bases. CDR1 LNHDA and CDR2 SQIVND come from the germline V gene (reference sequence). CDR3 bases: TGTGCCAGTAGTATTTCCGGGCCCTACAATGAGCAGTTCTTC. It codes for CASSISGPYNEQFF.

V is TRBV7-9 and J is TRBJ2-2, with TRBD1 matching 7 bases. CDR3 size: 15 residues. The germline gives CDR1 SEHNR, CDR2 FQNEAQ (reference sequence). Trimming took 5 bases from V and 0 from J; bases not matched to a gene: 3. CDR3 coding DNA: TGTGCCAGCAGCCGACAGGGCGCGAACACCGGGGAGCTGTTTTTT. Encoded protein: CASSRQGANTGELFF. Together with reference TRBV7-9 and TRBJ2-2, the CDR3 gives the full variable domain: DTGVSQNPRHKITKRGQNVTFRCDPISEHNRLYWYRQTLGQGPEFLTYFQNEAQLEKSRLLSDRFSAERPKGSFSTLEIQRTEQGDSAMYLCASSRQGANTGELFFGEGSRLTVL.

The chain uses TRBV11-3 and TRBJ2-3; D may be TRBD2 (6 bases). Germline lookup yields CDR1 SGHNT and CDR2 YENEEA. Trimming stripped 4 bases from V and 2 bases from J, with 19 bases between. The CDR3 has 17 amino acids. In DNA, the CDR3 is TGTGCCAGCAGCTCCCGCTGGGATAGCGGTGACACAGATACGCAGTATTTT. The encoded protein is CASSSRWDSGDTDTQYF. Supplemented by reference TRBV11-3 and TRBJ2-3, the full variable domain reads EAGVVQSPRYKIIEKKQPVAFWCNPISGHNTLYWYLQNLGQGPELLIRYENEEAVDDSQLPKDRFSAERLKGVDSTLKIQPAELGDSAVYLCASSSRWDSGDTDTQYFGPGTRLTVL.

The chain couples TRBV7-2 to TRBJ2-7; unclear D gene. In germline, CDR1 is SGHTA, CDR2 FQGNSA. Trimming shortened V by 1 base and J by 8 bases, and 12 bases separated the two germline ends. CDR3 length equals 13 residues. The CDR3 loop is CASSLESRAQQYF. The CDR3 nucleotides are TGTGCCAGCAGCTTAGAAAGTAGGGCCCAGCAGTACTTC.

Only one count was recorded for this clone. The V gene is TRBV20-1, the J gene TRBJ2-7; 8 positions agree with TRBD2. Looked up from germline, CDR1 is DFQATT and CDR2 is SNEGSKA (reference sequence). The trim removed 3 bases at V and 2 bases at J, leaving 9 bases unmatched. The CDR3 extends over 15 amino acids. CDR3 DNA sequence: TGCAGTGCTAGTGTCCCTATCGGGGGGGCCTACGAGCAGTACTTC. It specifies CSASVPIGGAYEQYF.

The CDR3 sequence: CASSASLATGELFF. CDR3 in DNA: TGTGCCAGCAGCGCTTCACTAGCCACCGGGGAGCTGTTTTTT. The V call is TRBV9, the J call TRBJ2-2, with TRBD2 as a possible D gene (6 bases). The V gene's germline CDR1 is SGDLS and CDR2 YYNGEE. The CDR3 covers 14 residues. The V end lost 3 bases, the J end lost 4 bases, and 10 bases lay between the germline ends.

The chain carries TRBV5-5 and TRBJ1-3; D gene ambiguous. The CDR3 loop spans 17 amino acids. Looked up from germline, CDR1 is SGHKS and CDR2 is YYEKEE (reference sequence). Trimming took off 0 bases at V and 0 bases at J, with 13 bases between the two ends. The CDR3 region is CASSLAVQINSGNTIYF. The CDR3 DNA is TGTGCCAGCAGCTTGGCCGTCCAGATCAACTCTGGAAACACCATATATTTT.

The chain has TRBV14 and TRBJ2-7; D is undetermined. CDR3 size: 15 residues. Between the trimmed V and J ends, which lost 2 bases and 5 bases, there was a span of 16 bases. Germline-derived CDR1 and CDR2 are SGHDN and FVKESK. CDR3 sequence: CASSQLEQAFHEQYF. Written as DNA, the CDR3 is TGTGCCAGCAGCCAACTCGAGCAAGCGTTCCACGAGCAGTACTTC.

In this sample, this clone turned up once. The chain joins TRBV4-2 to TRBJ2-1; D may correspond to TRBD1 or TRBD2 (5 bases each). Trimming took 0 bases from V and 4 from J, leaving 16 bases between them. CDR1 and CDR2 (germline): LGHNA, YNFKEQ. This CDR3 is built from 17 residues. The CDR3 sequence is CASSQDGSQGTYNEQFF. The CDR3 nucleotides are TGTGCCAGCAGCCAAGATGGGAGCCAGGGTACGTACAATGAGCAGTTCTTC.

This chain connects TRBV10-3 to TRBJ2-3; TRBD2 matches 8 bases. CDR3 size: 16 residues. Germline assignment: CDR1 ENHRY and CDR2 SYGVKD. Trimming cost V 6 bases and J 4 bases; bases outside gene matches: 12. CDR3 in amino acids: CAISPKREFLSDTQYF. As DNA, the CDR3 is TGTGCCATCAGCCCCAAGCGGGAGTTTTTATCAGATACGCAGTATTTT.

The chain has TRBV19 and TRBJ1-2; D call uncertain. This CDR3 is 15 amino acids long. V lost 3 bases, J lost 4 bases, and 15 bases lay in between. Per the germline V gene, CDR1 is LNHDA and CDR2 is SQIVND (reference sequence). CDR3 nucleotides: TGTGCCAGTAGTATTATCCGGGGTGAGAGCTATGGCTACACCTTC. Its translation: CASSIIRGESYGYTF.

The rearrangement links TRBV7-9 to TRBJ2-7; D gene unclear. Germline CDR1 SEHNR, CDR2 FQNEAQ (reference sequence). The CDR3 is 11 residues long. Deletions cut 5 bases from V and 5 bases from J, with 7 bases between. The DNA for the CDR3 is TGTGCCAGCAGCCTCATGGACGAGCAGTACTTC. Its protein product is CASSLMDEQYF. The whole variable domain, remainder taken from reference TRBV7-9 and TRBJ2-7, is DTGVSQNPRHKITKRGQNVTFRCDPISEHNRLYWYRQTLGQGPEFLTYFQNEAQLEKSRLLSDRFSAERPKGSFSTLEIQRTEQGDSAMYLCASSLMDEQYFGPGTRLTVT.

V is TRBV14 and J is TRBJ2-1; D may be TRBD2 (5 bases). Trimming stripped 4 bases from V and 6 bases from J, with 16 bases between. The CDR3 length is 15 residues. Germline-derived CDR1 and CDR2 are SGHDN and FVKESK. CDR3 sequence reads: CASSLQRTGINEQFF. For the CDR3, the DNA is TGTGCCAGCAGCCTACAAAGGACTGGGATCAATGAGCAGTTCTTC. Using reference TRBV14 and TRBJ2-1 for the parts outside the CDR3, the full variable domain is EAGVTQFPSHSVIEKGQTVTLRCDPISGHDNLYWYRRVMGKEIKFLLHFVKESKQDESGMPNNRFLAERTGGTYSTLKVQPAELEDSGVYFCASSLQRTGINEQFFGPGTRLTVL.

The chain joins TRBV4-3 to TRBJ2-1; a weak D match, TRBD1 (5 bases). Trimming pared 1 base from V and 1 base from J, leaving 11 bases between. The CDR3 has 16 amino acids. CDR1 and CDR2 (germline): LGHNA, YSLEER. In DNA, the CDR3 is TGCGCCAGCAGCCAAGTGGCTTGGACATCCTACAATGAGCAGTTCTTC. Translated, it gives CASSQVAWTSYNEQFF.

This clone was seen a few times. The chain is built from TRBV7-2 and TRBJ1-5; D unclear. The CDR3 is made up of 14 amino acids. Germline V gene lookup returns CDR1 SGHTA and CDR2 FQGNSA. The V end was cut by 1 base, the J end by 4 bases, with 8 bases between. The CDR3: CASSLDLGNQPQHF. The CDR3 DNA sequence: TGTGCCAGCAGCTTAGATTTGGGGAATCAGCCCCAGCATTTT.

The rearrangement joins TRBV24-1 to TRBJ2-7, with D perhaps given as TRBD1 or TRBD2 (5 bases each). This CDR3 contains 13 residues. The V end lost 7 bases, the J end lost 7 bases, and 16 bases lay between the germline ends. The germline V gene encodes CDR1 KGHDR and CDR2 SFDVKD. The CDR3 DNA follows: TGTGCCACCAGCCGGGACGGGATCGGGGAGCAGTACTTC. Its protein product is CATSRDGIGEQYF.

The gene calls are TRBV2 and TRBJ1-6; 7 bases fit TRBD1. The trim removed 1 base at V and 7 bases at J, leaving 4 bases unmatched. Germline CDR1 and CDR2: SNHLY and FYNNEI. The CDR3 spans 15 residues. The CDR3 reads CASSEVRGMNSPLHF. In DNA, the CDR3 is TGTGCCAGCAGTGAAGTCAGGGGGATGAATTCACCCCTCCACTTT.

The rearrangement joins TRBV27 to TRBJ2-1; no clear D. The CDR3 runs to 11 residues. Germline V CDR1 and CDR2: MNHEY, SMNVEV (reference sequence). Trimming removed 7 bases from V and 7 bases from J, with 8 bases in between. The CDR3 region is CASMGINEQFF. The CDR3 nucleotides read TGTGCCAGCATGGGAATAAATGAGCAGTTCTTC.

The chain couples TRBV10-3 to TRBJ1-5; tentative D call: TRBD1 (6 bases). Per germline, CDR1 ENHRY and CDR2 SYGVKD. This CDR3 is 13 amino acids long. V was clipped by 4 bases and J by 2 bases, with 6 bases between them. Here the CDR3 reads CAISAGGNQPQHF. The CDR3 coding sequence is TGTGCCATCAGTGCAGGGGGCAATCAGCCCCAGCATTTT.

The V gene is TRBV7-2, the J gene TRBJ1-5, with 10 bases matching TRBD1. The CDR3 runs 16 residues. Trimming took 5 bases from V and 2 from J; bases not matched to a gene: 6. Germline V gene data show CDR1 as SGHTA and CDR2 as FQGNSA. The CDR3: CASSAWDRGGNQPQHF. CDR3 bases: TGTGCCAGCAGCGCATGGGACAGGGGAGGCAATCAGCCCCAGCATTTT. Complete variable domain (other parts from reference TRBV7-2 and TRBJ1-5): GAGVSQSPSNKVTEKGKDVELRCDPISGHTALYWYRQSLGQGLEFLIYFQGNSAPDKSGLPSDRFSAERTGGSVSTLTIQRTQQEDSAVYLCASSAWDRGGNQPQHFGDGTRLSIL.

The CDR3: CASSSREAYNEQFF. CDR3 sequence (DNA): TGCGCCAGCAGCTCCCGGGAGGCCTACAATGAGCAGTTCTTC. The chain joins TRBV4-1 to TRBJ2-1; TRBD2 aligns across 7 bases. Germline V lookup: CDR1 MGHRA, CDR2 YSYEKL. Trimming cost V 5 bases and J 2 bases; bases outside gene matches: 3. The CDR3 spans 14 residues.

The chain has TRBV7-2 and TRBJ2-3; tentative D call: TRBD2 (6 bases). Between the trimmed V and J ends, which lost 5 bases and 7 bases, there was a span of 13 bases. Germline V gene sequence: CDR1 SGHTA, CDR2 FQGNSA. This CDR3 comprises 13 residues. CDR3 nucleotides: TGTGCCAGCAGCCCGGTGGGGGGAAATACGCAGTATTTT. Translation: CASSPVGGNTQYF.

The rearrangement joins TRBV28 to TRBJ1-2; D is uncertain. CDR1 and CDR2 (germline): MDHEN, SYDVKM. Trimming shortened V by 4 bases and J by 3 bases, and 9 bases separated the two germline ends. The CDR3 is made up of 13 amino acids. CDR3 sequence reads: CASSSRRYYGYTF. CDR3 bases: TGTGCCAGCAGTTCAAGACGGTACTATGGCTACACCTTC.

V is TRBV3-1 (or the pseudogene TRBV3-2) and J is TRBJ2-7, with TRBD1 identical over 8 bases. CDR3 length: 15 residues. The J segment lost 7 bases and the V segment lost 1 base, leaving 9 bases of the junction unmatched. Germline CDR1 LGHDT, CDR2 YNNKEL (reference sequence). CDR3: CASSQAHQGAGEQYF. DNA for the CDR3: TGTGCCAGCAGCCAAGCTCACCAGGGGGCGGGTGAGCAGTACTTC.

The CDR3 coding sequence is TGTGCCAGCAGTTCCTGGACAGCAACTAATGAAAAACTGTTTTTT. It encodes CASSSWTATNEKLFF. The chain couples TRBV28 to TRBJ1-4, with a weak D call TRBD1 (6 bases). Germline CDR1 reads MDHEN; CDR2 reads SYDVKM. This CDR3 has 15 amino acids. The V gene lost 4 bases and the J gene lost 0 bases, with 9 bases spanning the gap.

CDR3 DNA sequence: TGCACCAGCAGCCAAGACAGGCACCTAGGTCCGTATTTT. This codes for CTSSQDRHLGPYF. V is TRBV1 and J is TRBJ2-3. TRBV1 represents a pseudogene. The CDR3 runs to 13 residues.

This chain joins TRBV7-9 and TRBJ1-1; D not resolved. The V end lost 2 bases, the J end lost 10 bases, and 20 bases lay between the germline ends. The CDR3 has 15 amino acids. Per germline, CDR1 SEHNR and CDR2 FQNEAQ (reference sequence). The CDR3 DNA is TGTGCCAGCAGCTTATTTGATGGGCCCCAAGCTCGAGCTTTCTTT. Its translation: CASSLFDGPQARAFF. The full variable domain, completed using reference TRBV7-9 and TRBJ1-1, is DTGVSQNPRHKITKRGQNVTFRCDPISEHNRLYWYRQTLGQGPEFLTYFQNEAQLEKSRLLSDRFSAERPKGSFSTLEIQRTEQGDSAMYLCASSLFDGPQARAFFGQGTRLTVV.